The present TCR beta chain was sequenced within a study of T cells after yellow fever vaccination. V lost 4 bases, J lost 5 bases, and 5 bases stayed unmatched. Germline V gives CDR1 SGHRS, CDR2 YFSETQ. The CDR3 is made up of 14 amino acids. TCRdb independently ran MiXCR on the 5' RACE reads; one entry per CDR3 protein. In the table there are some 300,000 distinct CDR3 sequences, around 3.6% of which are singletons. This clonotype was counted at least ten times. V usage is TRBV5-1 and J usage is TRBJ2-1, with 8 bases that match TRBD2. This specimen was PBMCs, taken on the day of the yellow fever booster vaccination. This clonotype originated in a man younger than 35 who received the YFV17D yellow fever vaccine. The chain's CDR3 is CASSVSGDNNEQFF. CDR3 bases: TGCGCCAGCAGCGTTAGCGGGGATAACAATGAGCAGTTCTTC.